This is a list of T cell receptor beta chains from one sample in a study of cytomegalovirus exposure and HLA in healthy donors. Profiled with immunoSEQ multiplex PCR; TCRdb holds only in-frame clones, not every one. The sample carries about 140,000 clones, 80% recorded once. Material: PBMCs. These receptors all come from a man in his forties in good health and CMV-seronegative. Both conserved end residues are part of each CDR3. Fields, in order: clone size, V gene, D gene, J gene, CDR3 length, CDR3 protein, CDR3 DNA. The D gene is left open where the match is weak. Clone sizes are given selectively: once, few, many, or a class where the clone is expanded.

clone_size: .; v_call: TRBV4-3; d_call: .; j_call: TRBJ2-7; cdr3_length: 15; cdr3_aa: CASSQDRQAPYEQYF; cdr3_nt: TGCGCCAGCAGCCAAGATCGGCAGGCTCCTTACGAGCAGTACTTC
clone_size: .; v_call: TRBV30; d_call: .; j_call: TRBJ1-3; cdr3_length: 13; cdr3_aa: CAWRVLSGNTIYF; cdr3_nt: TGTGCCTGGCGGGTCCTCTCTGGAAACACCATATATTTT
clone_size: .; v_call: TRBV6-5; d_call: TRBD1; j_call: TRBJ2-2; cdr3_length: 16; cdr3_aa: CASSYGTGGYTGELFF; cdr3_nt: TGTGCCAGCAGTTACGGGACAGGCGGGTACACCGGGGAGCTGTTTTTT
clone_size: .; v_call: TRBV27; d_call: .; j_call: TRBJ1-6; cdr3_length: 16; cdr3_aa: CASSLGGPGGFSPLHF; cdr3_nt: TGTGCCAGCAGTCTCGGAGGCCCCGGCGGCTTTTCACCCCTCCACTTT
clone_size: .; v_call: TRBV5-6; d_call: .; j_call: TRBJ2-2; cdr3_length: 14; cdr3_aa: CASSFTQVTGELFF; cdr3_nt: TGTGCCAGCAGCTTTACACAGGTCACCGGGGAGCTGTTTTTT
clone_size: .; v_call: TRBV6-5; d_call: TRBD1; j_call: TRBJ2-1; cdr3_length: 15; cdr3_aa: CASSSPGTGYNEQFF; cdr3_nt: TGTGCCAGCAGTAGCCCCGGGACAGGGTACAATGAGCAGTTCTTC
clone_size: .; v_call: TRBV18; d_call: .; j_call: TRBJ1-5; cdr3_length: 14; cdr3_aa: CASSLRDSNQPQHF; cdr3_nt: TGTGCCAGCTCCCTCCGGGATAGCAATCAGCCCCAGCATTTT
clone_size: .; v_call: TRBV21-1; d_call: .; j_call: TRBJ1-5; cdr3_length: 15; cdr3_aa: CASTQRGGSNQPQHF; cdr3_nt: TGTGCCAGCACCCAGAGGGGGGGTAGCAATCAGCCCCAGCATTTT
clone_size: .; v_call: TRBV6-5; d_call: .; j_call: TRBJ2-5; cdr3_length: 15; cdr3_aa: CASSYSRKGSETQYF; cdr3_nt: TGTGCCAGCAGTTACTCGCGTAAGGGGTCAGAGACCCAGTACTTC
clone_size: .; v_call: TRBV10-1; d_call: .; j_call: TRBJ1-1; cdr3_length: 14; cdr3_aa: CASSEFKDSTEAFF; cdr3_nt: TGCGCCAGCAGTGAGTTTAAAGACAGCACTGAAGCTTTCTTT
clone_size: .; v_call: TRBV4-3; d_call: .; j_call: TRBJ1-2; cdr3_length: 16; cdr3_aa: CASSQDSTRSNYGYTF; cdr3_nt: TGCGCCAGCAGCCAAGATTCGACAAGATCTAACTATGGCTACACCTTC
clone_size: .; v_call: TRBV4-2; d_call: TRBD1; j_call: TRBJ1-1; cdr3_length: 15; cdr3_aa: CASSHFQGAGTEAFF; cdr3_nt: TGTGCCAGCAGCCACTTCCAGGGGGCGGGCACTGAAGCTTTCTTT
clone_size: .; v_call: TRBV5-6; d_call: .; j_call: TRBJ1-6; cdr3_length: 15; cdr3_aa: CASHRRREAWSPLHF; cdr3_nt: TGTGCCAGCCATCGGAGGAGGGAAGCTTGGTCACCCCTCCACTTT
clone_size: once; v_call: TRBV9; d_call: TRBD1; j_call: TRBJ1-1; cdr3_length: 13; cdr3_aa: CASGTGGGPEAFF; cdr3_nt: TGTGCCAGCGGGACAGGTGGAGGGCCTGAAGCTTTCTTT
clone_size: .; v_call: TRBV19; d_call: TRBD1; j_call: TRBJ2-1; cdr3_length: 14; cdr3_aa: CASWGTGDNNEQFF; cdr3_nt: TGTGCCAGTTGGGGGACAGGGGATAACAATGAGCAGTTCTTC
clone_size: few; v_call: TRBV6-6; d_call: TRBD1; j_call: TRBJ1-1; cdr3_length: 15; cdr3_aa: CASSYPKGQGAEAFF; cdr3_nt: TGTGCCAGCAGTTACCCGAAGGGACAGGGTGCTGAAGCTTTCTTT
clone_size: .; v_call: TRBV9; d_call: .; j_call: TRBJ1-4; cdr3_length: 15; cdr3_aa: CASSGDSKPNEKLFF; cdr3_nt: TGTGCCAGCAGCGGAGACAGCAAGCCTAATGAAAAACTGTTTTTT
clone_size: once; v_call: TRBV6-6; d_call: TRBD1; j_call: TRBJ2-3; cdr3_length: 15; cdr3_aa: CAARVGQVGIDTQYF; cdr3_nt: TGTGCCGCACGGGTGGGACAGGTGGGGATTGATACGCAGTATTTT
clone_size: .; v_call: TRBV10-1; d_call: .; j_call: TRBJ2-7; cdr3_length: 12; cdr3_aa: CASTTDSYEQYF; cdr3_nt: TGCGCCAGCACGACAGACTCCTACGAGCAGTACTTC
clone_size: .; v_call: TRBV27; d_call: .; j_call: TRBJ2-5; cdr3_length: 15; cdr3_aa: CASSSGTPGQETQYF; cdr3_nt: TGTGCCAGCAGTTCCGGGACTCCGGGGCAAGAGACCCAGTACTTC
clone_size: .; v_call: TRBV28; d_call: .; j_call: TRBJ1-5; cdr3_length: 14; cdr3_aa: CASTAGGGNQPQHF; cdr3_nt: TGTGCCAGCACAGCGGGGGGCGGAAATCAGCCCCAGCATTTT
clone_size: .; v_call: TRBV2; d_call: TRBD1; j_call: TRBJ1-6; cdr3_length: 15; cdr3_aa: CASRRRGNGNSPLHF; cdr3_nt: TGTGCCAGCAGACGCAGGGGGAATGGTAATTCACCCCTCCACTTT
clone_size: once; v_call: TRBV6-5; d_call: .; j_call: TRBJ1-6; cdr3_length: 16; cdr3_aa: CASSYSSNRPNSPLHF; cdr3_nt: TGTGCCAGCAGTTACTCGTCGAACAGGCCTAATTCACCCCTCCACTTT
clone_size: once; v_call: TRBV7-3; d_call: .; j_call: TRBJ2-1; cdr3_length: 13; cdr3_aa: CASSLGGVREQFF; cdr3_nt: TGTGCCAGCAGCTTAGGCGGGGTAAGGGAGCAGTTCTTC
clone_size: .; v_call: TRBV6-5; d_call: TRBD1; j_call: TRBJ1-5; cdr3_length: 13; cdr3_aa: CASSGQVNQPQHF; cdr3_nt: TGTGCCAGCTCCGGACAGGTCAATCAGCCCCAGCATTTT
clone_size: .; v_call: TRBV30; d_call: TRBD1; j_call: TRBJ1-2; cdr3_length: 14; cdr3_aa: CAWSVRDRGTGYTF; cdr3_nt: TGTGCCTGGAGTGTCCGGGACAGGGGTACGGGCTACACCTTC
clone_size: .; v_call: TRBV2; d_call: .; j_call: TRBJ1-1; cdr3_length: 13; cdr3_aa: CASRDSWATEAFF; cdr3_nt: TGTGCCAGCAGGGACAGTTGGGCCACTGAAGCTTTCTTT
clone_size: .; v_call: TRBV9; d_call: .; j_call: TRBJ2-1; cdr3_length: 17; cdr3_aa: CASSPRGGGSSYNEQFF; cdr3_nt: TGTGCCAGCAGCCCCCGGGGAGGGGGGAGCTCCTACAATGAGCAGTTCTTC
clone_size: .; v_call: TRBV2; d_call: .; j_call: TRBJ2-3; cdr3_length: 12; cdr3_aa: CASSQTVNTQYF; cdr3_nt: TGTGCCAGCAGTCAGACAGTAAATACGCAGTATTTT
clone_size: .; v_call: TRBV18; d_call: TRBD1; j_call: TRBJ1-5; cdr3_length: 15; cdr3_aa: CASSRDRGSNQPQHF; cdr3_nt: TGTGCCAGCTCACGGGACAGGGGGTCCAATCAGCCCCAGCATTTT
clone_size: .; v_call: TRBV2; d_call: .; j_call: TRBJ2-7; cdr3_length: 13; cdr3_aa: CASSRQATYEQYF; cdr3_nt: TGTGCCAGCAGTAGACAGGCCACCTACGAGCAGTACTTC
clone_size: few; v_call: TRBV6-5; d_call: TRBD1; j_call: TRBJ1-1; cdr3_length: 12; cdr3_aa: CASRRTGREAFF; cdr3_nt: TGTGCCAGCAGGCGGACAGGGAGGGAAGCTTTCTTT
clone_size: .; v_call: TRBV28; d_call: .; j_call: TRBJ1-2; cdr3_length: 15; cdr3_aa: CASSLSATGLVSYTF; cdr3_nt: TGTGCCAGCAGTTTATCCGCAACAGGGTTAGTGAGCTACACCTTC
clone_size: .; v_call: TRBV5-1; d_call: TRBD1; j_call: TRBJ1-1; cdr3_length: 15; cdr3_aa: CASSFWTGGNTEAFF; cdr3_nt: TGCGCCAGCAGCTTCTGGACAGGGGGGAACACTGAAGCTTTCTTT
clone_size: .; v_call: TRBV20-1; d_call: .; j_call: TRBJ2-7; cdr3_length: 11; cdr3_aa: CSAASVYEQYF; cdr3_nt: TGCAGTGCGGCTAGCGTCTACGAGCAGTACTTC